This T cell receptor beta chain was obtained from a study of glioma-infiltrating T cells. Overall study context: WHO grade II oligodendrogliomas or astrocytomas, plus non-recurrent WHO grade IV glioblastomas, were sampled. Sequencing aimed for roughly 4.5- to 11-fold coverage of roughly one million peripheral T cells.

The iRepertoire nested amplicon-rescue multiplex PCR amplified TCR alpha and beta CDR3s from RNA. TCRdb analysed the multiplex PCR reads with MiXCR anew, one entry per CDR3 protein. The data hold more than 300,000 distinct CDR3 sequences, with roughly 41% observed a single time. Findings and caveats of the study: Tissue-blood divergence was below expectation in non-neoplastic patients, above in gliomas. CDR3 overlap between tissue and blood was very small.

This clonotype has only one observation. Its cognate antigen is unknown. Sequencing was performed on glioma tissue, nonneoplastic brain tissue, or PBMCs (not recorded which). The sequence was collected from a human donor with low-grade glioma or glioblastoma, undergoing nonglioma brain surgery, or in good health (not recorded which).

The CDR3 loop reads CAISDRTSGKSPVGEQYF. The CDR3, as DNA: TGTGCCATCAGTGACCGGACTAGCGGGAAAAGCCCAGTTGGCGAGCAGTACTTC. V gene TRBV10-3 combines with J gene TRBJ2-7; 12 positions agree with TRBD2. Germline values: CDR1 ENHRY, CDR2 SYGVKD. The V gene end was trimmed by 3 bases and the J gene end by 6 bases; junction bases not matched to a gene: 15. The length of the CDR3 is 18 residues.